This TCR beta chain was captured by sequencing in a study of a mutant IDH1 vaccine in newly diagnosed glioma. As for time point: week 5, during vaccination. Every single dose of the vaccine, 300 ug of mutant IDH1 20-mer peptide, came with topical imiquimod. Repertoires were generated with immunoSEQ multiplex PCR, while TCRdb's copy carries only in-frame clones and drops some. The sample holds about 42,000 clones; 70% to 90% are singletons and the top ten take about 1.5%. Comments on this clone: Its target is not known.

The origin of this receptor is a man aged 40-49 years with glioma. The source was PBMCs, collected from a glioma patient whose treatment included an IDH1 peptide vaccine.

For the CDR3, the DNA is TGTGCCACCAGCAGCCCTTATGGGGGTGAAGAGACCCAGTACTTC. Residues: CATSSPYGGEETQYF. This chain connects TRBV15 to TRBJ2-5, with D perhaps assigned TRBD1 or TRBD2 (5 bases each). The germline CDR1 and CDR2 sequences are LNHNV and YYDKDF (reference sequence). V lost 3 bases to trimming and J lost 3 bases, with 14 bases between them. The CDR3 is made up of 15 amino acids. Using reference TRBV15 and TRBJ2-5 for the parts outside the CDR3, the full variable domain is DAMVIQNPRYQVTQFGKPVTLSCSQTLNHNVMYWYQQKSSQAPKLLFHYYDKDFNNEADTPDNFQSRRPNTSFCFLDIRSPGLGDTAMYLCATSSPYGGEETQYFGPGTRLLVL.